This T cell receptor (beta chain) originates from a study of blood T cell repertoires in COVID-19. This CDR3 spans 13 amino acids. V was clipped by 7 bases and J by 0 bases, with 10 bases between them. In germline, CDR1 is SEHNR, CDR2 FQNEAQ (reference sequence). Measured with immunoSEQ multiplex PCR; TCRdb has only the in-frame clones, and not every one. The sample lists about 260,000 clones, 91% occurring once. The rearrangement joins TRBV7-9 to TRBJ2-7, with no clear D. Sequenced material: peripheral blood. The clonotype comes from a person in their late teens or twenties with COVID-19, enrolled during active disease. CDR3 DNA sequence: TGTGCCAGCAACGGGTCCCCCTCCTACGAGCAGTACTTC. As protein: CASNGSPSYEQYF.